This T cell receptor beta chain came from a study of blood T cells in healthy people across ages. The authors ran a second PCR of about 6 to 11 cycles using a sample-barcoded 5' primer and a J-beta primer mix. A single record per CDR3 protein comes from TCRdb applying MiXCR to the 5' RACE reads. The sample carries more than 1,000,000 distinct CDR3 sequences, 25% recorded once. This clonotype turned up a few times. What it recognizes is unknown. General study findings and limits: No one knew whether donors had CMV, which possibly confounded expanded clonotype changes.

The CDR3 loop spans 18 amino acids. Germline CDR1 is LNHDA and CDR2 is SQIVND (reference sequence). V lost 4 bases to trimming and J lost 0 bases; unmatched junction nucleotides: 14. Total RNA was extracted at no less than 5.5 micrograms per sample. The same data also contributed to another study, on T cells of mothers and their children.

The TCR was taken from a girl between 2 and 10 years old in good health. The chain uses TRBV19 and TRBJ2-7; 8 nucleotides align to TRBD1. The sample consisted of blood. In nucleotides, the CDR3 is TGTGCCAGTAGTAACAGGGTTTTAAGACAGGGGAACTCCTACGAGCAGTACTTC. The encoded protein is CASSNRVLRQGNSYEQYF. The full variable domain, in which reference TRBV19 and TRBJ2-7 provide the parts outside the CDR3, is DGGITQSPKYLFRKEGQNVTLSCEQNLNHDAMYWYRQDPGQGLRLIYYSQIVNDFQKGDIAEGYSVSREKKESFPLTVTSAQKNPTAFYLCASSNRVLRQGNSYEQYFGPGTRLTVT.